These 2 T cell receptor beta chains originate from one sample sequenced in a study of OX40 agonist ivuxolimab in advanced cancers. Sequencing was performed with immunoSEQ multiplex PCR; in TCRdb, only in-frame clones are kept and a portion is missing. The sample has approximately 120,000 clones; 85% to 95% are singletons. The sequences come from CD4+ or CD8+ T cells sorted from blood, collected in a trial of the OX40 agonist ivuxolimab. These receptors all come from an adult with an advanced solid tumor such as melanoma, head and neck, liver or kidney cancer.

The chain has TRBV5-1 and TRBJ1-1, with 8 bases matching TRBD1. V lost 4 bases and J lost 3; bases outside the gene matches: 8. Germline loops: CDR1 SGHRS, CDR2 YFSETQ. This CDR3 has 15 amino acids. CDR3 in DNA: TGCGCCAGCAGCGGAGGGACAGGCGTACACACTGAAGCTTTCTTT. Translation: CASSGGTGVHTEAFF.

V is TRBV27 and J is TRBJ1-6; 8 bases agree with TRBD1. The length of the CDR3 is 16 residues. With 6 bases clipped from V and 9 bases from J, the junction kept 13 bases outside the gene matches. Germline values: CDR1 MNHEY, CDR2 SMNVEV (reference sequence). The CDR3 here is CASSLGGTGGGSPLHF. CDR3 nucleotides: TGTGCCAGCAGCTTGGGGGGGACAGGCGGCGGTTCACCCCTCCACTTT.